This T cell receptor beta chain was captured by sequencing in a study of T cell repertoires in cytomegalovirus infection. This CDR3 contains 19 residues. Looked up from germline, CDR1 is LGHNT and CDR2 is FRNRAP. V shed 2 bases and J shed 7 bases, with 29 bases lying between them. TCRdb fed the reads into MiXCR, producing one record per CDR3 protein. The table records approximately 590,000 distinct CDR3 sequences, roughly 43% of them present only once. For this clonotype: Its antigen remains unknown.

The sequence derives from a human donor in good health (CMV status not recorded). Some clones in this sample may be carry-over from other donors' samples. The chain has TRBV12-5 and TRBJ1-1; no firm D call. Material: cultured PBMCs, obtained from culture after CMV antigen stimulation. The CDR3 protein is CASGLTTLTGEARSYEAFF. The DNA of the CDR3 is TGTGCTAGTGGTTTGACGACCCTCACGGGAGAAGCGAGATCTTATGAAGCTTTCTTT. Variable domain in full (rest from reference TRBV12-5 and TRBJ1-1): DARVTQTPRHKVTEMGQEVTMRCQPILGHNTVFWYRQTMMQGLELLAYFRNRAPLDDSGMPKDRFSAEMPDATLATLKIQPSEPRDSAVYFCASGLTTLTGEARSYEAFFGQGTRLTVV.